This T cell receptor (beta chain) was observed in a study of blood T cell repertoires in COVID-19 (dated by TCRdb to about 2020). With respect to the entire study: The collaborator samples originated in the United States, Italy and Spain and spanned the acute and convalescent phases of COVID-19. The prospective study material was composed of cDNA or gDNA derived from T cells, B-cell-depleted T cells, or PBMCs. Subjects who had been exposed to COVID-19, were actively infected with it, or had recovered from it provided the deeply sampled blood TCRbeta repertoires that made up the dataset. A freely available public database, intended as a resource for researchers studying the immune response to SARS-CoV-2, is where the repertoires were released. Samples came from the ongoing ImmuneRACE study (first 160 participants) plus 1,254 subjects from 6 global collaborators. A de-identified subject ID, COVID-19 status, age in years and sex were almost always included in the sample metadata. HLA class I and class II types, where available, came from metadata supplied by the sample provider rather than from assay-based typing.

The immunoSEQ Assay, a bias-controlled multiplex PCR, was used to amplify TCRbeta CDR3 regions from genomic DNA. The authors' pipeline ran thus. Within the assay, amplification of reference gene primers was used to estimate how many nucleated cells each sample contained. To quantify the absolute abundance of each unique TCRbeta CDR3 rearrangement, sequence reads were collapsed and filtered. For each sample, productive Simpson clonality was calculated by taking the square root of Simpson's diversity index across productive rearrangements. The clones in this table, taken by TCRdb from immuneACCESS, are in-frame only. Not every clone is retained; where verified, under half of the shortfall comes from an unresolved V gene, and the cause of the rest is unknown. Clone size and V and J calls were adopted from that table, with D and trimming inferred from the DNA. The sample table contains more than 200,000 clones; only one count was recorded for around 88% of them. Almost 2% of the sample belongs to the ten largest clones.

On this clone: Its specific antigen is unknown. Base qualities are not provided; no much larger clone lies one nucleotide away.

The investigation overall reported the following: Clinical and demographic metadata were provided uncurated, with the amount varying by source and participant.

The CDR3 runs 16 amino acids, cysteine and phenylalanine included. The only DNA kept is the CDR3, 48 bases in frame from the first base. As encoded in the germline V gene, CDR1 is SGHAT while CDR2 is FQNNGV. Trimming removed 1 base from V and 2 bases from J; the gene matches leave 4 bases unexplained. Collaborating institutions collected whole blood in K2EDTA tubes following their own protocols. For TCRbeta analysis, collaborators shipped samples as frozen whole blood, isolated PBMCs, or DNA extracted from either of those sample types. This TCR came from a man younger than 45 with active or convalescent COVID-19. Sequences were obtained from peripheral blood. The chain employs TRBV11-2 and TRBJ2-5, with 10 middle bases fitting TRBD2. The DNA sequence is TGTGCCAGCAGCTTAGGTCTAGCGGGGGCACAAGAGACCCAGTACTTC. This encodes CASSLGLAGAQETQYF. With all but the CDR3 taken from the reference TRBV11-2 and TRBJ2-5 genes, the full variable domain is: EAGVAQSPRYKIIEKRQSVAFWCNPISGHATLYWYQQILGQGPKLLIQFQNNGVVDDSQLPKDRFSAERLKGVDSTLKIQPAKLEDSAVYLCASSLGLAGAQETQYFGPGTRLLVL.